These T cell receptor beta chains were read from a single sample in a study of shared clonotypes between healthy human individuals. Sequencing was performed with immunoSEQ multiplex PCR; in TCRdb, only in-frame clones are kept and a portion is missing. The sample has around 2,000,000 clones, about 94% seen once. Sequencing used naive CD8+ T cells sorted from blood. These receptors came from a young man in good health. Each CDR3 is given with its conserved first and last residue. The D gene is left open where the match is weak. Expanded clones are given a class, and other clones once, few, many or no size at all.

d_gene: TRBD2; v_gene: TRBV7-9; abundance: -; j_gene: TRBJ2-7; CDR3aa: CASSLGDSGAAYEQYF; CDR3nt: TGTGCCAGCAGCTTAGGGGATAGCGGGGCCGCCTACGAGCAGTACTTC
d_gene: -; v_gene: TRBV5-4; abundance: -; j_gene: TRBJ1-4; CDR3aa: CASSQTVSVEKLFF; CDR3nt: TGTGCCAGCAGCCAGACAGTATCAGTTGAAAAACTGTTTTTT
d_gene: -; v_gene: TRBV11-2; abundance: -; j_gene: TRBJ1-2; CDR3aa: CASSSGTGVYGYTF; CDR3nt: TGTGCCAGCAGCTCCGGGACGGGCGTCTATGGCTACACCTTC
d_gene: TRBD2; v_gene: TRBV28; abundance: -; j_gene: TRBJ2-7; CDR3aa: CASSFPTSGGTYEQYF; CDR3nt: TGTGCCAGCAGTTTTCCGACTAGCGGGGGAACCTACGAGCAGTACTTC
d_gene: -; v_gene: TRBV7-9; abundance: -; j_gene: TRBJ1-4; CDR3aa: CASSFSGGGSTNEKLFF; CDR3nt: TGTGCCAGCAGCTTTAGTGGCGGGGGAAGTACTAACGAAAAACTGTTTTTT
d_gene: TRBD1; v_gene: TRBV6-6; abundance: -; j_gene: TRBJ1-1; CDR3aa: CASSSTGEGTEAFF; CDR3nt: TGTGCCAGCAGTTCGACAGGGGAAGGCACTGAAGCTTTCTTT
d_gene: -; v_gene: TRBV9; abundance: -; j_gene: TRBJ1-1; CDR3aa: CASSADGSTEAFF; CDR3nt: TGTGCCAGCAGCGCAGACGGATCCACTGAAGCTTTCTTT
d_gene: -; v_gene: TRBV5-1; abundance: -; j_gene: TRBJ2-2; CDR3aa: CASNSWAGDDGELFF; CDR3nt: TGCGCCAGCAACAGCTGGGCTGGGGATGACGGGGAGCTGTTTTTT
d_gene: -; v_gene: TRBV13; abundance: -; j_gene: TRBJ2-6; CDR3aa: CASLTREGTGANVLTF; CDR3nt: TGTGCCAGCCTAACCAGGGAAGGGACTGGGGCCAACGTCCTGACTTTC
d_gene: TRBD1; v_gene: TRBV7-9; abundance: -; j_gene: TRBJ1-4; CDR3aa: CASSPRTGGVKLFF; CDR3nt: TGTGCCAGCAGCCCACGGACAGGGGGCGTAAAACTGTTTTTT
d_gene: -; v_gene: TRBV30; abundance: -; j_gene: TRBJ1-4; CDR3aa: CAWSAANEKLFF; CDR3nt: TGTGCCTGGAGTGCTGCTAATGAAAAACTGTTTTTT
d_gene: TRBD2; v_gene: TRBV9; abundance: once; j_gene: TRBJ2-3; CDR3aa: CASSASGTSTDTQYF; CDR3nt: TGTGCCAGCAGCGCTAGCGGGACTAGCACAGATACGCAGTATTTT
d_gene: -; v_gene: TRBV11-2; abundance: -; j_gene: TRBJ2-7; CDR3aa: CASSHFFGGGEREQYF; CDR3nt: TGTGCCAGCAGCCATTTCTTCGGGGGCGGGGAGAGAGAGCAGTACTTC
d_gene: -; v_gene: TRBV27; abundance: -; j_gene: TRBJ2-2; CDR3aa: CASRGWTAEDTGELFF; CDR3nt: TGTGCCAGCAGGGGATGGACCGCGGAAGACACCGGGGAGCTGTTTTTT
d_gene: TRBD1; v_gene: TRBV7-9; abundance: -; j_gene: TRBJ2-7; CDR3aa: CASSARGSSSGEQYF; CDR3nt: TGTGCCAGCAGCGCCAGGGGGAGCTCGTCGGGCGAGCAGTACTTC
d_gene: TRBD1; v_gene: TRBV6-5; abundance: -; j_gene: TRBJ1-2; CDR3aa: CASSLGQAELGYTF; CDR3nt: TGTGCCAGCAGTTTAGGACAGGCTGAACTTGGCTACACCTTC
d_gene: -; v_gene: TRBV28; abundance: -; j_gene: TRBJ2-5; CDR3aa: CASSPSWEQETQYF; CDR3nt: TGTGCCAGCAGTCCGTCGTGGGAACAAGAGACCCAGTACTTC
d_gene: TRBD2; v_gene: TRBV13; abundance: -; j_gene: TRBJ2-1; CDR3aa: CASSLEGQLAGEFNEQFF; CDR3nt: TGTGCCAGCAGCTTAGAGGGCCAACTAGCGGGAGAGTTCAATGAGCAGTTCTTC
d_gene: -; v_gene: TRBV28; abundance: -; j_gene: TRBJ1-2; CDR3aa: CASSPLTFREDYGYTF; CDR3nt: TGTGCCAGCAGCCCATTAACTTTTCGAGAGGACTATGGCTACACCTTC
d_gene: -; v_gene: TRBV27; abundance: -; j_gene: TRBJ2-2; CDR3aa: CASSSQGYTGELFF; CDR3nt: TGTGCCAGCAGTTCTCAGGGCTACACCGGGGAGCTGTTTTTT
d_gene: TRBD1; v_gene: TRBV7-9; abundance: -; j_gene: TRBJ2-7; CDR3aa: CASRGTGAPDEQYF; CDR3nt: TGTGCCAGCAGAGGGACAGGGGCCCCCGACGAGCAGTACTTC
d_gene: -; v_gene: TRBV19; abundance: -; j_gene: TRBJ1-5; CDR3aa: CASKGSGEPQHF; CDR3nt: TGTGCCAGTAAAGGCAGCGGGGAGCCCCAGCATTTT
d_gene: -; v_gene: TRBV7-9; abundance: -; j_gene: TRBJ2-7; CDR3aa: CASSPPGGSLSEQYF; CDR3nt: TGTGCCAGCAGCCCCCCCGGGGGCTCTCTCTCCGAGCAGTACTTC
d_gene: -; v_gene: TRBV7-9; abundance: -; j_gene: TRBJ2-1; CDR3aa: CASSLSVGRYNEQFF; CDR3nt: TGTGCCAGCAGCTTATCGGTAGGGCGCTACAATGAGCAGTTCTTC
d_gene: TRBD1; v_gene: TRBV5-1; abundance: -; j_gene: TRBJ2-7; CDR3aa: CASSSLSTGGAYEQYF; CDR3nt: TGCGCCAGCAGCTCGCTCTCGACAGGGGGGGCCTACGAGCAGTACTTC
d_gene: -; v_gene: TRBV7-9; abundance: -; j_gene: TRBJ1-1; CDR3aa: CASSLSSGRGEAFF; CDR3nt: TGTGCCAGCAGCTTATCTTCCGGTCGAGGTGAAGCTTTCTTT
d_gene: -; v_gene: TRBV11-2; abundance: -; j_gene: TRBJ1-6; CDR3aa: CASSLLGVIYNSPLHF; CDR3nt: TGTGCCAGCAGCTTACTGGGAGTCATATATAATTCACCCCTCCACTTT
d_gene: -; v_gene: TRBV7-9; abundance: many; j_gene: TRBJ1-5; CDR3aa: CASSLTEGGNQPQHF; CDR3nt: TGTGCCAGCAGCTTAACCGAGGGGGGTAATCAGCCCCAGCATTTT
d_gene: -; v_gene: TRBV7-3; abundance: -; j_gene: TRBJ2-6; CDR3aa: CASSALGGQPSGANVLTF; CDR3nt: TGTGCCAGCAGCGCCCTGGGGGGACAGCCCTCTGGGGCCAACGTCCTGACTTTC
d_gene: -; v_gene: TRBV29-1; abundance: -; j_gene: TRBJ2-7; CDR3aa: CSVEDGSYEQYF; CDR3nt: TGCAGCGTTGAGGACGGCTCCTACGAGCAGTACTTC
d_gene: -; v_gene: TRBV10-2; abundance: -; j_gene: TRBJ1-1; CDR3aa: CASSVFRGEAFF; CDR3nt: TGCGCCAGCAGTGTTTTTAGGGGAGAAGCTTTCTTT
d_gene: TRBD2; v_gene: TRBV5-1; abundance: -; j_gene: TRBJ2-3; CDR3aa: CASSLWTSGTDTQYF; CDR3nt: TGCGCCAGCAGCTTGTGGACTAGCGGGACAGATACGCAGTATTTT
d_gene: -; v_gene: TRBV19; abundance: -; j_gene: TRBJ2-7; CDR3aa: CASSSTGLSSYEQYF; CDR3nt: TGTGCCAGTAGTTCGACAGGTCTTAGCTCCTACGAGCAGTACTTC
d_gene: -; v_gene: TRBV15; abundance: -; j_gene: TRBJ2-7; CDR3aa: CATSSDVGVASYEQYF; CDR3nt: TGTGCCACCAGCAGTGATGTTGGGGTGGCGTCCTACGAGCAGTACTTC
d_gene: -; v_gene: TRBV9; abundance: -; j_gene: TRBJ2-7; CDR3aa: CAGGYEQYF; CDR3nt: TGTGCGGGCGGCTACGAGCAGTACTTC
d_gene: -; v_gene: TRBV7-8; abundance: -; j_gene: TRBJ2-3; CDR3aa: CASSLQAGDTQYF; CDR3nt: TGTGCCAGCAGCCTGCAGGCGGGGGATACGCAGTATTTT
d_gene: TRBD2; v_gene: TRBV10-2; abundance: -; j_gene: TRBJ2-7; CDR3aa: CASSEATSGAEKQYEQYF; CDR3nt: TGCGCCAGCAGTGAGGCTACTAGCGGGGCTGAGAAGCAATACGAGCAGTACTTC
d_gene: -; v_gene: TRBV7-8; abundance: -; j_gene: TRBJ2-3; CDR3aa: CASTIRGLGGTSTDTQYF; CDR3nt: TGTGCCAGCACCATTAGGGGTCTGGGGGGAACTAGCACAGATACGCAGTATTTT
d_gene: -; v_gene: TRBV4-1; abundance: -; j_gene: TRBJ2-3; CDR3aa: CASSYTRTDTQYF; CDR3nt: TGCGCCAGCAGCTATACGCGCACAGATACGCAGTATTTT
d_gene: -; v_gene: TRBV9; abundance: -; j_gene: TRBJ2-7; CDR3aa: CASSVGFRDEQYF; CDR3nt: TGTGCCAGCAGCGTAGGGTTTAGAGACGAGCAGTACTTC
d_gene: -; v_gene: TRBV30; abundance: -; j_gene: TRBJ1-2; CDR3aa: CAWYLGGNGYTF; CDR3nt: TGTGCCTGGTATCTGGGGGGGAATGGCTACACCTTC
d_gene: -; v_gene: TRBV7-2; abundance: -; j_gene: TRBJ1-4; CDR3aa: CASSRGTTNEKLFF; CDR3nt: TGTGCCAGCAGCCGAGGTACAACTAATGAAAAACTGTTTTTT
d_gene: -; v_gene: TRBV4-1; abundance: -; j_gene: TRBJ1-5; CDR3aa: CASSQDLTRYNQPQHF; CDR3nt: TGCGCCAGCAGCCAAGATCTTACACGGTACAATCAGCCCCAGCATTTT
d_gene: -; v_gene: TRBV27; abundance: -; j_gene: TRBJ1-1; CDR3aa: CASSLLGGNTEAFF; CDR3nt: TGTGCCAGCAGTTTACTGGGTGGGAACACTGAAGCTTTCTTT
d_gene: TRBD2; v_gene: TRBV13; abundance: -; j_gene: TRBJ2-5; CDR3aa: CASSWGLAGEETQYF; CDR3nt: TGTGCCAGCAGCTGGGGACTAGCGGGAGAAGAGACCCAGTACTTC
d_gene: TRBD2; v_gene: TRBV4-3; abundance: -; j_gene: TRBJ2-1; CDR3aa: CASSQDATGAGNEQFF; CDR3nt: TGCGCCAGCAGCCAAGATGCAACGGGAGCGGGGAATGAGCAGTTCTTC
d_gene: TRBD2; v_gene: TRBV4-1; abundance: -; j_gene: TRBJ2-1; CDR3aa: CASSYRLAGGNNEQFF; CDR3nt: TGCGCCAGCAGCTACCGACTAGCGGGAGGGAACAATGAGCAGTTCTTC
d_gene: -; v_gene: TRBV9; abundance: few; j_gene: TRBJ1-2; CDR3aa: CASSRGAERSYYGYTF; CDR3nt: TGTGCCAGCAGCCGAGGGGCAGAGAGAAGTTACTATGGCTACACCTTC
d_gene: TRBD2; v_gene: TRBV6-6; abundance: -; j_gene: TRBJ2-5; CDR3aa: CASSLTSDQETQYF; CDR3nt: TGTGCCAGCAGTTTAACTAGCGACCAAGAGACCCAGTACTTC
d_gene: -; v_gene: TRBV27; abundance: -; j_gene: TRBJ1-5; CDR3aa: CASSFNGRDEPQHF; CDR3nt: TGTGCCAGCAGTTTCAATGGGAGGGATGAGCCCCAGCATTTT